This T cell receptor (beta chain) was found in a study of human T cells and chemical hapten exposure. The CDR3 covers 11 residues. Per germline, CDR1 SQVTM and CDR2 ANQGSEA. Trimming removed 6 bases from V and 6 bases from J; junction bases left unmatched: 3. Time point here: patch test 1, 2 weeks after DPC sensitization. Described treatment: therapeutic diphenylcyclopropenone sensitization with weekly scalp DPC. Each CDR3 protein is one row after TCRdb ran MiXCR on the RACE reads. The sample has around 99,000 distinct CDR3 sequences, 12% seen once. The chain employs TRBV29-1 and TRBJ2-3; 7 bases line up with TRBD1. The source is a woman in her forties with alopecia areata. Some clones in this sample may be carry-over from other donors' samples. The source was whole blood, collected in connection with sensitization to the hapten diphenylcyclopropenone (DPC). The CDR3: CSVNRGDTQYF. DNA for the CDR3: TGCAGCGTCAACAGGGGTGATACGCAGTATTTT.